This TCR beta chain derives from a study of T cells in Graves' hyperthyroidism and ophthalmopathy. Study-wide background: Peripheral blood samples were taken at initial diagnosis, prior to any treatment. Regarding the study as a whole: From stable hyperthyroidism, ophthalmopathy was set apart by a 13 V-J model. Blood held most thyroid clonotypes expanded above 0.001 frequency.

Amplification of TCR beta CDR3 regions was performed using RNA transcripts as template. The TCR CDR3 first-round RT-PCR relied on the HTBI primer set. In TCRdb, the multiplex PCR reads were re-called with MiXCR into one record per CDR3 protein. The data contain hundreds of thousands of distinct CDR3 sequences, roughly 20% of them singletons. It was 8.5 to 10 ml of fresh peripheral blood that supplied the PBMCs. Comment on this clonotype: Its target is not known. A much bigger clone sits one base away, suggesting this may be a read error.

The CDR3 extends over 13 amino acids. V was cut by 10 bases and J by 2 bases, with 12 bases left in between. From germline, CDR1 is MDHEN and CDR2 SYDVKM. This TCR was recovered from a man between 25 and 39 years old with Graves' ophthalmopathy. The sequenced sample consisted of blood. The chain uses TRBV28 and TRBJ1-5; D unresolved. The CDR3 is CATIFGGNQPQHF. DNA for the CDR3: TGTGCCACCATCTTCGGAGGCAATCAGCCCCAGCATTTT.